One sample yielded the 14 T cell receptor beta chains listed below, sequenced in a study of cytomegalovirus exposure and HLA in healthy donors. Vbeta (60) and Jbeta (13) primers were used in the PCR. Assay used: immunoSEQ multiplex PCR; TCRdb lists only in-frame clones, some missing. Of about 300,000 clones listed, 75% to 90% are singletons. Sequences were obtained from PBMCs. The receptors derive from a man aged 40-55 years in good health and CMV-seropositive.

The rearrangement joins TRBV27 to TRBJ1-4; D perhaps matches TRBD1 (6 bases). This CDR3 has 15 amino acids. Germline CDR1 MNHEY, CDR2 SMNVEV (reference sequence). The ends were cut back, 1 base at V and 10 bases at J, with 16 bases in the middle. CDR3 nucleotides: TGTGCCAGCAGTTTATGGGGAGGGGGGAGTGGAAAACTGTTTTTT. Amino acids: CASSLWGGGSGKLFF. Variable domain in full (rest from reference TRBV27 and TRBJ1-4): EAQVTQNPRYLITVTGKKLTVTCSQNMNHEYMSWYRQDPGLGLRQIYYSMNVEVTDKGDVPEGYKVSRKEKRNFPLILESPSPNQTSLYFCASSLWGGGSGKLFFGSGTQLSVL.

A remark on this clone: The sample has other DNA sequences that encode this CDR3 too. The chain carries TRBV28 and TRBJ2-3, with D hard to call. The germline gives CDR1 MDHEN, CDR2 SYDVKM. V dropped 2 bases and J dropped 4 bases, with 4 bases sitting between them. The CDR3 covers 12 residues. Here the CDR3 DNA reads TGTGCCAGCAGTTTACTAGCAGATACGCAGTATTTT. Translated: CASSLLADTQYF.

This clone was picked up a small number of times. CDR3 in amino acids: CATSREATSYEQYF. The CDR3 nucleotides read TGTGCCACCAGCAGAGAGGCAACCTCCTACGAGCAGTACTTC. This rearrangement joins TRBV15 to TRBJ2-7; D ambiguous. Trimming removed 0 bases from V and 0 bases from J, with 6 bases in between. The CDR3 runs to 14 residues. Germline lookup yields CDR1 LNHNV and CDR2 YYDKDF (reference sequence).

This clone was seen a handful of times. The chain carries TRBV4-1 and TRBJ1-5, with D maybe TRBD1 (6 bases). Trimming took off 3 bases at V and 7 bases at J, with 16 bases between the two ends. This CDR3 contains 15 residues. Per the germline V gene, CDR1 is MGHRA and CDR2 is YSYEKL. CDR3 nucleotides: TGCGCCAGCAGCCAGCTTACAGGGACTAGGCAGCCCCAGCATTTT. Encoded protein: CASSQLTGTRQPQHF.

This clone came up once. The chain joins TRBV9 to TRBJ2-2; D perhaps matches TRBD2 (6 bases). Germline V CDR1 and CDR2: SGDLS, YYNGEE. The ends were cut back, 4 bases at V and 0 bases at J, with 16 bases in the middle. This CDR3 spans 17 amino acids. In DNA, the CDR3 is TGTGCCAGCAGCCTCCCGATAAGCGGGCCGAACACCGGGGAGCTGTTTTTT. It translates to CASSLPISGPNTGELFF.

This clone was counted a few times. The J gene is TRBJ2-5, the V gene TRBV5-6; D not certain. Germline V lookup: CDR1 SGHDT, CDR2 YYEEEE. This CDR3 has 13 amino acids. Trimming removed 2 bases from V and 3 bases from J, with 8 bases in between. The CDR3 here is CASSFSSKETQYF. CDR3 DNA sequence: TGTGCCAGCAGCTTTAGTAGCAAAGAGACCCAGTACTTC.

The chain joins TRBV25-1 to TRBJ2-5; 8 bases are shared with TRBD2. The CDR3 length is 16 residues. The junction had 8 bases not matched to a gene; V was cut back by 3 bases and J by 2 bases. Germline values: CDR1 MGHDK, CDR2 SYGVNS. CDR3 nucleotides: TGTGCCAGCAGTGACGGACTAGCAGCGATTCAAGAGACCCAGTACTTC. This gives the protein CASSDGLAAIQETQYF.

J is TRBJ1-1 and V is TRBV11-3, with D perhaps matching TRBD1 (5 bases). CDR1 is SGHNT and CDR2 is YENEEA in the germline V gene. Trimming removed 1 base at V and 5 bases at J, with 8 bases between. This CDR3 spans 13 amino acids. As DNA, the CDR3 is TGTGCCAGCAGCTTAGGACAGTCGACTGAAGCTTTCTTT. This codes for CASSLGQSTEAFF.

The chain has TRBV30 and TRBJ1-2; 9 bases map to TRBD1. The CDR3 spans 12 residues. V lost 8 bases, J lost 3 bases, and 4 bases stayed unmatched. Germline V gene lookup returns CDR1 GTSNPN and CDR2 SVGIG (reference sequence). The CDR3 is CARTGGDYGYTF. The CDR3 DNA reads TGTGCCCGAACAGGGGGCGACTATGGCTACACCTTC.

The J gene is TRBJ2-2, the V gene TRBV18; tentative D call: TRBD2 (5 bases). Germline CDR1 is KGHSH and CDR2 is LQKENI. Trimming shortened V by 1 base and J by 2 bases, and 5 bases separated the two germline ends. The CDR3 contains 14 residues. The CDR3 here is CASSPRTNTGELFF. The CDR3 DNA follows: TGTGCCAGCTCACCACGGACTAACACCGGGGAGCTGTTTTTT.

CDR3 region: CSVASLGGDTDTQYF. The DNA for the CDR3 is TGCAGCGTCGCGTCCTTGGGCGGGGACACAGATACGCAGTATTTT. The gene calls are TRBV29-1 and TRBJ2-3; possible D gene TRBD2, 6 bases. The CDR3 contains 15 residues. Germline CDR1 is SQVTM and CDR2 is ANQGSEA. Between the trimmed V and J ends, which lost 6 bases and 2 bases, there was a span of 18 bases.

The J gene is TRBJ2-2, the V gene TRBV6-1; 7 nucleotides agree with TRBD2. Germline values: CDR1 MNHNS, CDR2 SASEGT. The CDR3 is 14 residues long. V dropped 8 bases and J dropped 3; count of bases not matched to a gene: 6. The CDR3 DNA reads TGTGCCAGCTCCGTCGGGGGGTACACCGGGGAGCTGTTTTTT. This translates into CASSVGGYTGELFF.

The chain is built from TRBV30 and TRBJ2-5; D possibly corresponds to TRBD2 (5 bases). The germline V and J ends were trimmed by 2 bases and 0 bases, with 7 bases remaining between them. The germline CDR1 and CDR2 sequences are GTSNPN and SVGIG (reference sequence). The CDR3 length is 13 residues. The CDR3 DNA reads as TGTGCCTGGAGTCGAGGGTACCAAGAGACCCAGTACTTC. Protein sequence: CAWSRGYQETQYF.

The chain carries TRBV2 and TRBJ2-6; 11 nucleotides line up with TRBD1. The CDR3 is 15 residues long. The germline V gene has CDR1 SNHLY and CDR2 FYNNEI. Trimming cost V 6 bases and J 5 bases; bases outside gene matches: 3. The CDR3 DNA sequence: TGTGCCAGCAGGGACAGGGGGCTCTGGGCCAACGTCCTGACTTTC. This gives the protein CASRDRGLWANVLTF.